This entry lists 18 T cell receptor beta chains sequenced from one sample in a study of blood T cell repertoires in COVID-19 (dated by TCRdb to about 2020). Library preparation employed the immunoSEQ multiplex PCR assay. The table was pulled from immuneACCESS by TCRdb, which kept in-frame rearrangements only. Such tables lose some clones; where checked, under half of the loss comes from unresolved V genes, and the rest has no known cause. In this sample the table shows more than 60,000 clones, 90% of which occur a single time. The top ten hold about 4.9% of the sample. Sample: peripheral blood. The receptors stem from a man aged 45-65 years with acute or convalescent COVID-19.

CDR3 DNA: TGTGCCAGCAGTTTGGGGCCGTCACCCCTCCACTTT. It translates to CASSLGPSPLHF. The chain employs TRBV12-3 or TRBV12-4 and TRBJ1-6; a weak D match, TRBD1 (5 bases). Trimming took 3 bases from V and 10 from J, leaving 7 bases between them. This CDR3 comprises 12 residues.

This CDR3 is CASSPGTGGNYGYTF. CDR3 sequence (DNA): TGTGCCAGCTCACCCGGGACAGGTGGAAACTATGGCTACACCTTC. The rearrangement uses TRBV18 and TRBJ1-2, with 8 bases identical to TRBD1. From germline, CDR1 is KGHSH and CDR2 LQKENI. The CDR3 totals 15 residues. J was trimmed by 2 bases and V by 3 bases; bases with no gene match: 5.

The V call is TRBV19, the J call TRBJ2-2; D gene uncertain. V lost 8 bases and J lost 1, with 11 bases in between. The germline V gene encodes CDR1 LNHDA and CDR2 SQIVND (reference sequence). The CDR3 is 14 amino acids. The CDR3 is CASQYNQNTGELFF. Here the CDR3 DNA reads TGTGCCAGTCAGTATAATCAGAACACCGGGGAGCTGTTTTTT.

This sequence joins TRBV6-2 or TRBV6-3 and TRBJ2-1; no firm D call. The CDR3 has 13 amino acids. V was trimmed by 0 bases and J by 10 bases, leaving 10 bases between them. The germline gives CDR1 MNHEY, CDR2 SVGEGT. CDR3 bases: TGTGCCAGCAGTTACTCGTCGAGGTCGGAGCAGTTCTTC. This gives the protein CASSYSSRSEQFF.

The chain couples TRBV23-1 to TRBJ2-1; TRBD1 matches 11 bases. TRBV23-1 is identified as an open reading frame with a role that is uncertain. The junction had 19 bases not matched to a gene; V was cut back by 1 base and J by 8 bases. CDR3 length: 20 amino acids. As DNA, the CDR3 is TGCGCCAGCAGTCAATTCCGTCCAGCCAACCGGGACAGGGGGTGGGATGAGCAGTTCTTC. As protein: CASSQFRPANRDRGWDEQFF.

The V and J genes are TRBV19 and TRBJ1-3, with D hard to call. V was shortened by 4 bases and J by 4 bases, with 11 bases between the two germline ends. From germline, CDR1 is LNHDA and CDR2 SQIVND (reference sequence). This CDR3 has 14 residues. CDR3: CASSTVGGGNTIYF. The CDR3 DNA reads TGTGCCAGTAGTACTGTTGGAGGGGGAAACACCATATATTTT.

The CDR3 protein is CSVTPGGGETQYF. In DNA, the CDR3 is TGCAGCGTTACTCCAGGGGGCGGAGAGACCCAGTACTTC. The chain is built from TRBV29-1 and TRBJ2-5, with 8 bases lining up with TRBD1. The CDR3 covers 13 residues. The V gene end was trimmed by 5 bases and the J gene end by 4 bases; junction bases not matched to a gene: 6. Looked up from germline, CDR1 is SQVTM and CDR2 is ANQGSEA.

The chain uses TRBV5-1 and TRBJ2-1; D ambiguous. From germline, CDR1 is SGHRS and CDR2 YFSETQ. The V end lost 1 base, the J end lost 5 bases, and 7 bases lay between the germline ends. This CDR3 is built from 13 residues. As DNA, the CDR3 is TGCGCCAGCAGCTTGATGTCTAACAATGAGCAGTTCTTC. This encodes CASSLMSNNEQFF.

The V call is TRBV11-3, the J call TRBJ2-1; 7 positions agree with TRBD1. The CDR3 is 14 residues long. Trimming cost V 4 bases and J 10 bases; bases outside gene matches: 10. Germline-derived CDR1 and CDR2 are SGHNT and YENEEA. This CDR3 is CASSSTLGQAEQFF. The DNA for the CDR3 is TGTGCCAGCAGCTCTACCCTAGGACAGGCCGAGCAGTTCTTC.

The chain carries TRBV5-1 and TRBJ1-2, with D hard to call. This CDR3 comprises 15 residues. CDR1 is SGHRS and CDR2 is YFSETQ in the germline V gene. The V end was cut by 0 bases, the J end by 0 bases, with 9 bases between. The CDR3: CASSLVLGANYGYTF. The CDR3 DNA sequence: TGCGCCAGCAGCTTGGTTCTCGGAGCTAACTATGGCTACACCTTC. Full variable domain (rest looked up from reference TRBV5-1 and TRBJ1-2): KAGVTQTPRYLIKTRGQQVTLSCSPISGHRSVSWYQQTPGQGLQFLFEYFSETQRNKGNFPGRFSGRQFSNSRSEMNVSTLELGDSALYLCASSLVLGANYGYTFGSGTRLTVV.

This clone was detected once. Here the CDR3 DNA reads TGTGCCAGCAGCTTTGTAGCGGGAGCCTACGAGCAGTACTTC. Its translation: CASSFVAGAYEQYF. The chain joins TRBV5-5 to TRBJ2-7, with TRBD2 matching 9 bases. CDR3 length: 14 amino acids. Germline values: CDR1 SGHKS, CDR2 YYEKEE (reference sequence). V was clipped by 2 bases and J by 2 bases; unmatched bases: 2.

The chain carries TRBV12-3 or TRBV12-4 and TRBJ1-6; a possible D gene is TRBD1 (6 bases). The CDR3 contains 13 residues. The germline V and J ends were trimmed by 6 bases and 10 bases, with 13 bases remaining between them. CDR3 loop: CASSNRVDSPLHF. The CDR3 nucleotides are TGTGCCAGCAGCAACAGGGTCGACTCACCCCTCCACTTT.

The chain joins TRBV5-1 to TRBJ1-5, with 9 bases aligning to TRBD1. With V trimmed by 0 bases and J by 4 bases, 2 bases remained unmatched. This CDR3 spans 15 amino acids. CDR1 SGHRS and CDR2 YFSETQ come from the germline V gene. CDR3 DNA sequence: TGCGCCAGCAGCTTGGATGGACAGGGGAATCAGCCCCAGCATTTT. Protein product: CASSLDGQGNQPQHF. Full variable domain (outside the CDR3, taken from reference TRBV5-1 and TRBJ1-5): KAGVTQTPRYLIKTRGQQVTLSCSPISGHRSVSWYQQTPGQGLQFLFEYFSETQRNKGNFPGRFSGRQFSNSRSEMNVSTLELGDSALYLCASSLDGQGNQPQHFGDGTRLSIL.

The rearrangement joins TRBV5-5 to TRBJ2-7; TRBD1 matches 10 bases. The CDR3 contains 14 residues. After removal of 6 bases from V and 4 bases from J, the junction contained 7 bases not matched to a gene. Germline lookup yields CDR1 SGHKS and CDR2 YYEKEE (reference sequence). CDR3 nucleotide sequence: TGTGCCAGCACCTACTGGACAGGGGGGTACGAGCAGTACTTC. This sequence encodes CASTYWTGGYEQYF.

The chain employs TRBV7-2 and TRBJ2-5, with TRBD2 identical over 8 bases. V was pared by 2 bases and J by 5 bases, with 10 bases of the junction left unmatched. This CDR3 spans 16 amino acids. The germline V gene encodes CDR1 SGHTA and CDR2 FQGNSA. In DNA, the CDR3 is TGTGCCAGCAGCTTAAGTCGAGGACTAGCAGGGGAGACCCAGTACTTC. This encodes CASSLSRGLAGETQYF.

The chain has TRBV6-5 and TRBJ2-2; 7 bases are a match to TRBD2. Germline CDR1 reads MNHEY; CDR2 reads SVGAGI. V shed 6 bases and J 5 bases; nucleotides not matched to a gene: 9. The CDR3 is made up of 15 amino acids. The CDR3 DNA reads as TGTGCCAGCAGCGGGGGACTACTGGGGACCGGGGAGCTGTTTTTT. It yields the protein CASSGGLLGTGELFF.

This clone has only a few counts. V usage is TRBV5-1 and J usage is TRBJ1-1, with TRBD1 as a possible D gene (6 bases). V was pared by 0 bases and J by 1 base, with 10 bases between. This CDR3 contains 15 residues. CDR1 and CDR2 (germline): SGHRS, YFSETQ. The CDR3 DNA reads TGCGCCAGCAGCTTGGACAGGGACCCGAACACTGAAGCTTTCTTT. Amino acids: CASSLDRDPNTEAFF.

The chain recombines TRBV19 with TRBJ2-1; 12 bases line up with TRBD2. Germline V lookup: CDR1 LNHDA, CDR2 SQIVND (reference sequence). J was trimmed by 4 bases and V by 5 bases; bases with no gene match: 3. The CDR3 spans 15 residues. The CDR3: CASSELAGGYNEQFF. In DNA form, the CDR3 reads TGTGCCAGTAGTGAACTAGCGGGAGGTTACAATGAGCAGTTCTTC.